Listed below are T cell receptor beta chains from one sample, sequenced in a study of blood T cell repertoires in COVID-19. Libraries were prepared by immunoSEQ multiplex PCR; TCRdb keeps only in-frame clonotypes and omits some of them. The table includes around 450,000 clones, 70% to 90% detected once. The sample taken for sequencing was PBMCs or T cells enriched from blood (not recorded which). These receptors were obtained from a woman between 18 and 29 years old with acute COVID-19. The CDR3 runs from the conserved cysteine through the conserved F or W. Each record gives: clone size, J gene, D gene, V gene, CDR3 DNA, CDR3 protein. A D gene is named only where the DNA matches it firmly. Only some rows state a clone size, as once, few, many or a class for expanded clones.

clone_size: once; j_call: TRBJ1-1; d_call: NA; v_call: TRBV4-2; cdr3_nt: TGTGCCAGCAGCCAAGACAGGGGCGGGAACACTGAAGCTTTCTTT; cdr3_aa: CASSQDRGGNTEAFF
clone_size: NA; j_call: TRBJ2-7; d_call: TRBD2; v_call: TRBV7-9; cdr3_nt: TGTGCCAGCAGCGGGACCGGGGGGGATAGTTACGAGCAGTACTTC; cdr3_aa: CASSGTGGDSYEQYF
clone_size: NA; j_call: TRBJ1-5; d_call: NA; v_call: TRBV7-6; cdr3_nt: TGTGCCAGCAGCTCCTCCCCCCCAGGCCAGGGTCATCAGCCCCAGCATTTT; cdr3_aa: CASSSSPPGQGHQPQHF
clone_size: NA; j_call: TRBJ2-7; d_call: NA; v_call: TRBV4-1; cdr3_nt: TGCGCCAGCAGCCAAGAGATTCAGGGGGGTAGCGAGCAGTACTTC; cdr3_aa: CASSQEIQGGSEQYF
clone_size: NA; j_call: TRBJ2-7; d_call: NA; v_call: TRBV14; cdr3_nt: TGTGCCAGCATACAGGACTACGAGCAGTACTTC; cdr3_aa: CASIQDYEQYF
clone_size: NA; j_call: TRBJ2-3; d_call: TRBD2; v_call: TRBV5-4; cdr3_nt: TGTGCCAGCAGCTTCCCTAGCGGAAGCACAGATACGCAGTATTTT; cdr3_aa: CASSFPSGSTDTQYF
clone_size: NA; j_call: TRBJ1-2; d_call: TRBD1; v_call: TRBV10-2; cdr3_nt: TGCGCCAGCATAGGACAGGGCAGCGGCTACACCTTC; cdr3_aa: CASIGQGSGYTF
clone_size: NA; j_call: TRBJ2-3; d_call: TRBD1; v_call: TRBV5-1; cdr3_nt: TGCGCCAGCAGCTTGAGGCTACAGGGGGATACGCAGTATTTT; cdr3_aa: CASSLRLQGDTQYF
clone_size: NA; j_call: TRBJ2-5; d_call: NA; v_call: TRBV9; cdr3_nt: TGTGCCAGCAGCGTAGATTCCGGGAGCACCGGGGCCCAGTACTTC; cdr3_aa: CASSVDSGSTGAQYF
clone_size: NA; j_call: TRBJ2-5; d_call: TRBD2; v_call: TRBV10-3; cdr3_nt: TGTGCCATCAGTGAGTCGTTGGAGGCTAGCGGGAAGTACCAAGAGACCCAGTACTTC; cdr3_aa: CAISESLEASGKYQETQYF
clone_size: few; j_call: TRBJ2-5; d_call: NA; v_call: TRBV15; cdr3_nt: TGTGCCACCAGCATTGGTCCTAGTCGGGAAGAGACCCAGTACTTC; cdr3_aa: CATSIGPSREETQYF
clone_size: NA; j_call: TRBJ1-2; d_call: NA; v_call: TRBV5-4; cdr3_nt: TGTGCCAGCAGCCGGGGGTCAGGCTACACCTTC; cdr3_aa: CASSRGSGYTF
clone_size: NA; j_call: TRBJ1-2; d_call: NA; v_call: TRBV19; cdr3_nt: TGTGCCAGTAGTTACCTAGGCGGGGGCTACACCTTC; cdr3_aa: CASSYLGGGYTF
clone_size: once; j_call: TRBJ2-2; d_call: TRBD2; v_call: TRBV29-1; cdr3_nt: TGCAGCGGCGTCCTAGCGGGGAAGACCGGGGAGCTGTTTTTT; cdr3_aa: CSGVLAGKTGELFF
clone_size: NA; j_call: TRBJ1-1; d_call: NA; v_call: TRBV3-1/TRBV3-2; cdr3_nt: TGTGCCAGCAGCCAAATACAGGGAACTGAAGCTTTCTTT; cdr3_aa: CASSQIQGTEAFF
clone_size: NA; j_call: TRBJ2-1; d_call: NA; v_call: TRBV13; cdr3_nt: TGTGCCAGCAGTGGGGCGCAGCAGGAAAATGAGCAGTTCTTC; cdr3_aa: CASSGAQQENEQFF
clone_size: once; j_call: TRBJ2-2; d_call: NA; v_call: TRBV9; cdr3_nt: TGTGCCAGCAGCGTAGCGGATAGCGGGAACACCGGGGAGCTGTTTTTT; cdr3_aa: CASSVADSGNTGELFF
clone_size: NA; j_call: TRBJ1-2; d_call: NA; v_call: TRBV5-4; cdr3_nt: TGTGCCAGCAGCCATGAGGCGGGCGGCTACACCTTC; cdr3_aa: CASSHEAGGYTF
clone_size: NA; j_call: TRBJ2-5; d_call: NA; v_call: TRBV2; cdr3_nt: TGTGCCAGCAAGCCTCGGGAGCGGGAGACCCAGTACTTC; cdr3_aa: CASKPRERETQYF
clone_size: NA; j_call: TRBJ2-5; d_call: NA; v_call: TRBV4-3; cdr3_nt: TGCGCCAGCAGCCAAGGGCAGCGGGAAGAGACCCAGTACTTC; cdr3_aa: CASSQGQREETQYF
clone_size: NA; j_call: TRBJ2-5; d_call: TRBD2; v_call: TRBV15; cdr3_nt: TGTGCCACCAGCAGAGATCTAACTAGCGGAAACCAAGAGACCCAGTACTTC; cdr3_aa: CATSRDLTSGNQETQYF
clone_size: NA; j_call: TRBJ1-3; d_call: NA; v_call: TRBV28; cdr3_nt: TGTGCCAGCAGTGGGGAGAGCACCATATATTTT; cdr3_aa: CASSGESTIYF
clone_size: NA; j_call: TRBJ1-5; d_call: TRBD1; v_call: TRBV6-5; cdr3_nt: TGTGCCAGCAGGGCTAGAGGGGGCCGGCGGGAACCCCAGCATTTT; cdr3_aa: CASRARGGRREPQHF
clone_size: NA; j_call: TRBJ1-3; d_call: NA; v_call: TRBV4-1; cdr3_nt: TGCGCCAGCAGCCCCAGGATCCTCTCTGGAAACACCATATATTTT; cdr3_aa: CASSPRILSGNTIYF
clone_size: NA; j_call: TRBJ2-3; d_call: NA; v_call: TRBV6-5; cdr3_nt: TGTGCCAGCAGTCTGCCGAGCGATAACACAGATACGCAGTATTTT; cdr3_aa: CASSLPSDNTDTQYF
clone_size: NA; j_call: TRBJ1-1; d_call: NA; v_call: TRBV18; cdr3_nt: TGTGCCAGCTCACCAAGTGGACTCCCGAACACTGAAGCTTTCTTT; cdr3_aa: CASSPSGLPNTEAFF
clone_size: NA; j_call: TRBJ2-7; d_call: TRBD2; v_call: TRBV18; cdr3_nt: TGTGCCAGCTCATCCGGGACTAGCTCATTCGAGCAGTACTTC; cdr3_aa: CASSSGTSSFEQYF
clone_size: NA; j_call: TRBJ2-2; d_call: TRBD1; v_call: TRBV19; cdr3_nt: TGTGCCAGTAGTATAGTCGGACAGGGTCCCGGGGAGCTGTTTTTT; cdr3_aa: CASSIVGQGPGELFF
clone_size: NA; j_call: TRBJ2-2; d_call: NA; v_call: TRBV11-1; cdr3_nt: TGTGCCAGCAGCTTACGGCCTGGGGGCGACACCGGGGAGCTGTTTTTT; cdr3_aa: CASSLRPGGDTGELFF
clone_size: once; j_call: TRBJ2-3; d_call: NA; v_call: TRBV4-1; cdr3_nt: TGCGCCAGCAGCCAAGCAGATACAGATACGCAGTATTTT; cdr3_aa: CASSQADTDTQYF
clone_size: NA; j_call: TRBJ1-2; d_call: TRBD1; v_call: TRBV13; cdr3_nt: TGTGCCAGCAGCCCCCGGGACAGGTCGACCTATGGCTACACCTTC; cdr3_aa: CASSPRDRSTYGYTF
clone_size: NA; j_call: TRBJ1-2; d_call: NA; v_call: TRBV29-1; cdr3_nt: TGCAGCGGGGGGGCCCTCGATGGCTACACCTTC; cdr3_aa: CSGGALDGYTF
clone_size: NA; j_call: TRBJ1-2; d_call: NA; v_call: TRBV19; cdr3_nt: TGTGCCAGTAGGCCTTTTAGACAGGACCTAAACTATGGCTACACCTTC; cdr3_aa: CASRPFRQDLNYGYTF
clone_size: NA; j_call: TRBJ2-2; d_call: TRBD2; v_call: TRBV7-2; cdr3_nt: TGTGCCAGCAGCGCGGGACTAGCGGGGCTAGTCACCGGGGAGCTGTTTTTT; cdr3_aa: CASSAGLAGLVTGELFF
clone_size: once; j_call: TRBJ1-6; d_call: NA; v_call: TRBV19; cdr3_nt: TGTGCCAGTACCCCCCGACGGACAGACTCACCCCTCCACTTT; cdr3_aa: CASTPRRTDSPLHF
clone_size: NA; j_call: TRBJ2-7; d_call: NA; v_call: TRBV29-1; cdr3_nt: TGCAGCGTTGAACTGGGGGGCGAGCAGTACTTC; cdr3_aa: CSVELGGEQYF
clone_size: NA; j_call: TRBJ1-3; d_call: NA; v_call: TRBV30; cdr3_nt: TGTGCCTGGAGTAGCGGAGACGCGAACACCATATATTTT; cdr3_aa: CAWSSGDANTIYF
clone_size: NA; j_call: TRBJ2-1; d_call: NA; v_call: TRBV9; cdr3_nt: TGTGCCAGCAGCGTAGGGCTGGCTTACAATGAGCAGTTCTTC; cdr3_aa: CASSVGLAYNEQFF
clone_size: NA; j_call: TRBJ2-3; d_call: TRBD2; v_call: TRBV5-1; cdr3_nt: TGCGCCAGCAGCTCGGGCCTGGGGACTAGCGGGACAGATACGCAGTATTTT; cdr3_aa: CASSSGLGTSGTDTQYF
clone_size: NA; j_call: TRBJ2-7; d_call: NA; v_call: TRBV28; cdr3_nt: TGTGCCAGCAGAGGGCAGGGCATCTCCTACGAGCAGTACTTC; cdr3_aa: CASRGQGISYEQYF
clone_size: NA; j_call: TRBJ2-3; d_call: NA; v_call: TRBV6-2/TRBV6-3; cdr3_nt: TGTGCCAGCAGCCGGGCCCTAGGCGGGGATACGCAGTATTTT; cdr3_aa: CASSRALGGDTQYF
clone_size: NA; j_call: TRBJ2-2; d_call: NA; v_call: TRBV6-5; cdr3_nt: TGTGCCAGCAGCCGGGGACAAGCGAACACCGGGGAGCTGTTTTTT; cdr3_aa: CASSRGQANTGELFF
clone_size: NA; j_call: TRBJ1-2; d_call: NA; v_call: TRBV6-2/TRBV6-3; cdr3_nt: TGTGCCAGCAGTTTGCGGGCCCTCTATGGCTACACCTTC; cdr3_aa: CASSLRALYGYTF
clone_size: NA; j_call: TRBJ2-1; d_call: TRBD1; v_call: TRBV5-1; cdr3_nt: TGCGCCAGCAGCCGCGGGACAGGGAGCTCCTACAATGAGCAGTTCTTC; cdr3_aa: CASSRGTGSSYNEQFF
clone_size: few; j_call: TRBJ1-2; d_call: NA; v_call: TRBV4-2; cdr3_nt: TGTGCCAGCAGCCAAGATCAGAATAAACGTTACTATGGCTACACCTTC; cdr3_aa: CASSQDQNKRYYGYTF
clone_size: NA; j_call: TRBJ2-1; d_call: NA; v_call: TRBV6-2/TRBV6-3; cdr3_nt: TGTGCCAGCAGTTACGGTGGCGGCCACAATGAGCAGTTCTTC; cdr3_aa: CASSYGGGHNEQFF
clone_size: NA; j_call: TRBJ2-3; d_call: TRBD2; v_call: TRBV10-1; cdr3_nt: TGCGCCAGCAGTGATGACCTAGCGGTGGGGGATACGCAGTATTTT; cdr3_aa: CASSDDLAVGDTQYF
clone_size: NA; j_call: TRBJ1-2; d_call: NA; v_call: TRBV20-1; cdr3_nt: TGCAGTGCCGGGGAGTTCTATGGCTACACCTTC; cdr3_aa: CSAGEFYGYTF